This TCR beta chain stems from a study of T-cell reconstitution after alpha-beta-depleted transplantation in children. Per the germline V gene, CDR1 is WNHNN and CDR2 is SYGVQD (reference sequence). The CDR3 covers 16 residues. With 8 bases removed from V and 9 bases from J, the gap between germline ends came to 26 bases. Study-level points and caveats: Expanded clones from the graft, numbering several hundred, reportedly supplied alpha-beta T cells about two months after transplant. Among T cells one year after transplant, newly produced cells accounted for most counts and diversity. It was surviving recipient T cells and thymic progenitors that gave some patients high TCRbeta diversity at day 60.

This clonotype was observed a single time. What it recognizes is unknown. Unique molecular identifiers featured in how the TCRbeta library was prepared. TCRdb passed the PCR reads through MiXCR, listing each CDR3 protein once. The table includes some 830,000 distinct CDR3 sequences, roughly 15% detected once. This TCR was sampled from a male patient younger than 18 who had a stem cell transplant for acute lymphoblastic leukemia, so the T cells may come from the graft donor. V and J are TRBV10-1 and TRBJ2-1, with TRBD2 as a possible D gene (6 bases). The sequences come from PBMCs, mostly from graft donor cells, collected 360 days after TCRalphabeta/CD19-depleted stem cell transplant. The CDR3 DNA follows: TGCGCCAGCCGAGACGGGGGTGGGTTTAAAGTAAGTGAGCAGTTCTTC. It specifies CASRDGGGFKVSEQFF.